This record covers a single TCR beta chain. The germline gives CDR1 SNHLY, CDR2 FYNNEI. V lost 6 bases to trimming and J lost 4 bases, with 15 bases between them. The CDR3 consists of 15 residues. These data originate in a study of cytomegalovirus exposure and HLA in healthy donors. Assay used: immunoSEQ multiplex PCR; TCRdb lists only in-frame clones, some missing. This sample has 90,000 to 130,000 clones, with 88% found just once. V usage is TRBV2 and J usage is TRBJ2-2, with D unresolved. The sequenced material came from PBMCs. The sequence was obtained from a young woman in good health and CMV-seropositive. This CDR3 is CASRVGGRVTGELFF. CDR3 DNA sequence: TGTGCCAGCAGAGTGGGTGGCCGGGTCACCGGGGAGCTGTTTTTT.